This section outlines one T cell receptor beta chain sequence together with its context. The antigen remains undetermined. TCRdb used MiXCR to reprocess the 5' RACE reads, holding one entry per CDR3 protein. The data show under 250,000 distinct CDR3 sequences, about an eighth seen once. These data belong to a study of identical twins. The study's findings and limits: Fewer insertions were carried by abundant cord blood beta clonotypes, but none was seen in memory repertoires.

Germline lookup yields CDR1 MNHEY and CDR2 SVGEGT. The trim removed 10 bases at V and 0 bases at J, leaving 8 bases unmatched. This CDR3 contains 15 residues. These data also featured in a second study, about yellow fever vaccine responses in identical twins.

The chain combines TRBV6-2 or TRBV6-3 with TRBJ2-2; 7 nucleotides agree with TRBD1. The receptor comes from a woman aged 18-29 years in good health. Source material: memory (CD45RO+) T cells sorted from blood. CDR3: CATQPGQTNTGELFF. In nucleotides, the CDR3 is TGTGCCACCCAGCCGGGACAGACGAACACCGGGGAGCTGTTTTTT.